The 25 T cell receptor beta chains below come from one sample, sequenced in a study of blood T cell repertoires in COVID-19 (TCRdb year 2020). The receptor library was made with the immunoSEQ multiplex PCR assay. TCRdb limited this immuneACCESS table to in-frame rearrangements with V and J called. A share of clones is missing; checked studies link under half to unresolved V genes, and the rest is unexplained. For this sample the table gives over 70,000 clones, of which 70% to 85% were detected only once. The leading ten clones occupy around 4.1% of the sample. Specimen: peripheral blood. These TCRs come from a woman aged 55-69 years with acute or convalescent COVID-19.

Worth noting for this clone: The same CDR3 is also encoded by other DNA sequences in this sample. The V and J genes are TRBV2 and TRBJ2-2; possibly TRBD1 for D (6 bases). The CDR3 consists of 15 residues. V lost 0 bases, J lost 2 bases, and 7 bases lay in between. CDR1 is SNHLY, CDR2 FYNNEI, per germline. Here the CDR3 reads CASSEAQGNTGELFF. The CDR3, as DNA: TGTGCCAGCAGTGAAGCACAGGGAAACACCGGGGAGCTGTTTTTT.

The CDR3: CASSLGDRGFDYGYTF. The DNA for the CDR3 is TGTGCCAGCAGCCTCGGGGACAGGGGATTCGACTATGGCTACACCTTC. The chain uses TRBV13 and TRBJ1-2; 10 nucleotides line up with TRBD1. The germline CDR1 and CDR2 sequences are PRHDT and FYEKMQ (reference sequence). Trimming took 5 bases from V and 3 from J; bases not matched to a gene: 9. The CDR3 loop spans 16 amino acids.

V usage is TRBV28 and J usage is TRBJ2-2; no firm D call. Trimming pared 7 bases from V and 7 bases from J, leaving 19 bases between. There are 15 residues in the CDR3. Germline CDR1 is MDHEN and CDR2 is SYDVKM. The CDR3 DNA sequence: TGTGCCAGCAAGGCCGGGTCGCGTCGTGACGGGGAGCTGTTTTTT. As protein: CASKAGSRRDGELFF. Full variable domain (missing parts from reference TRBV28 and TRBJ2-2): DVKVTQSSRYLVKRTGEKVFLECVQDMDHENMFWYRQDPGLGLRLIYFSYDVKMKEKGDIPEGYSVSREKKERFSLILESASTNQTSMYLCASKAGSRRDGELFFGEGSRLTVL.

V and J are TRBV5-1 and TRBJ2-2; 14 nucleotides align to TRBD2. This CDR3 is built from 18 residues. The V gene's germline CDR1 is SGHRS and CDR2 YFSETQ. The V and J ends lost 3 bases and 5 bases, in that order; junction bases with no gene match: 9. CDR3 coding DNA: TGCGCCAGCAGCTCCCGGACTAGCGGGGGGTTATGGACCGGGGAGCTGTTTTTT. It codes for CASSSRTSGGLWTGELFF.

As DNA, the CDR3 is TGTGCCAGCAGCTTAAATCGGGAAGCTTTCTTT. Protein product: CASSLNREAFF. J is TRBJ1-1 and V is TRBV11-2, with D unclear. The CDR3 contains 11 residues. Germline assignment: CDR1 SGHAT and CDR2 FQNNGV. The germline V and J ends were trimmed by 2 bases and 8 bases, with 6 bases remaining between them. The full variable domain, completed using reference TRBV11-2 and TRBJ1-1, is EAGVAQSPRYKIIEKRQSVAFWCNPISGHATLYWYQQILGQGPKLLIQFQNNGVVDDSQLPKDRFSAERLKGVDSTLKIQPAKLEDSAVYLCASSLNREAFFGQGTRLTVV.

This chain uses TRBV5-4 with TRBJ2-1, with TRBD2 as a possible D gene (6 bases). The CDR3 is 14 residues long. V lost 0 bases to trimming and J lost 6 bases, with 10 bases between them. Germline V gene lookup returns CDR1 SGHNT and CDR2 YYREEE (reference sequence). The CDR3 loop reads CASSLGGLGNEQFF. The CDR3 DNA reads as TGTGCCAGCAGCTTGGGGGGACTCGGCAATGAGCAGTTCTTC.

V and J are TRBV5-4 and TRBJ1-5; D may be TRBD1 (6 bases). The CDR3 contains 14 residues. The V end was cut by 2 bases, the J end by 0 bases, with 6 bases between. CDR1 is SGHNT and CDR2 is YYREEE in the germline V gene (reference sequence). DNA of the CDR3: TGTGCCAGCAGCTTCAGGGGTAGCAATCAGCCCCAGCATTTT. Protein: CASSFRGSNQPQHF.

This chain links TRBV7-2 with TRBJ2-7; 10 bases agree with TRBD1. Germline CDR1 is SGHTA and CDR2 is FQGNSA. CDR3 length: 14 residues. J lost 2 bases, V lost 3 bases, and 1 base had no gene match. The chain's CDR3 is CASSFGTGAYEQYF. In DNA form, the CDR3 reads TGTGCCAGCAGCTTTGGGACAGGGGCCTACGAGCAGTACTTC.

This rearrangement joins TRBV6-5 to TRBJ2-1; D call uncertain. This CDR3 comprises 14 residues. V lost 0 bases and J 7 bases, leaving 10 bases between the germline ends. Germline loops: CDR1 MNHEY, CDR2 SVGAGI. CDR3 region: CASSYSTLRNEQFF. The CDR3 DNA reads as TGTGCCAGCAGTTACTCGACTCTGCGAAATGAGCAGTTCTTC.

This chain uses TRBV9 with TRBJ1-6, with 7 positions matching TRBD1. J lost 6 bases, V lost 0 bases, and 12 bases had no gene match. The germline V gene encodes CDR1 SGDLS and CDR2 YYNGEE. This CDR3 has 18 residues. The CDR3 nucleotides read TGTGCCAGCAGCGTAGGGACAGGTCGAGGCCCTATTAATTCACCCCTCCACTTT. Translating it yields CASSVGTGRGPINSPLHF. Variable domain in full (rest from reference TRBV9 and TRBJ1-6): DSGVTQTPKHLITATGQRVTLRCSPRSGDLSVYWYQQSLDQGLQFLIQYYNGEERAKGNILERFSAQQFPDLHSELNLSSLELGDSALYFCASSVGTGRGPINSPLHFGNGTRLTVT.

V and J are TRBV4-2 and TRBJ1-1, with TRBD1 as a possible D gene (5 bases). The V end was cut by 1 base, the J end by 5 bases, with 14 bases between. The CDR3 runs to 15 residues. Per germline, CDR1 LGHNA and CDR2 YNFKEQ. CDR3 loop: CASSQGGSGGTEAFF. CDR3 sequence (DNA): TGTGCCAGCAGCCAAGGGGGCTCTGGGGGGACTGAAGCTTTCTTT.

This chain joins TRBV9 and TRBJ2-7; 7 bases map to TRBD1. CDR1 and CDR2 from the germline V gene are SGDLS and YYNGEE. The ends lost 3 bases at V and 3 bases at J; junction bases unmatched: 9. The length of the CDR3 is 15 residues. Here the CDR3 DNA reads TGTGCCAGCAGCGCCCGAGGGACAGCCGACTACGAGCAGTACTTC. This sequence encodes CASSARGTADYEQYF.

The chain links TRBV19 to TRBJ1-2; 7 nucleotides align to TRBD1. With V trimmed by 2 bases and J by 3 bases, 0 bases remained unmatched. The CDR3 sequence is 13 residues long. The germline V gene encodes CDR1 LNHDA and CDR2 SQIVND (reference sequence). Here the CDR3 reads CASSIQGDYGYTF. CDR3 bases: TGTGCCAGTAGTATACAGGGGGACTATGGCTACACCTTC.

This sequence joins TRBV12-3 or TRBV12-4 and TRBJ1-1; tentative D call: TRBD1 (6 bases). The CDR3 has 13 residues. V lost 6 bases and J 1 base, leaving 9 bases between the germline ends. The CDR3 region is CASRTTGNTEAFF. The CDR3, as DNA: TGTGCCAGCAGAACGACAGGGAACACTGAAGCTTTCTTT.

The chain is built from TRBV5-4 and TRBJ1-1, with 9 bases matching TRBD1. The CDR3 consists of 17 residues. Germline CDR1 reads SGHNT; CDR2 reads YYREEE (reference sequence). Losses at the gene ends were 2 bases for V and 2 bases for J; bases not matched to a gene: 10. The DNA of the CDR3 is TGTGCCAGCAGCTTTGAGTTGGGACAGGGTAAAAACACTGAAGCTTTCTTT. Amino acid sequence: CASSFELGQGKNTEAFF.

The chain carries TRBV27 and TRBJ2-1, with D possibly matching TRBD1 (6 bases). CDR3 size: 14 residues. Germline-derived CDR1 and CDR2 are MNHEY and SMNVEV (reference sequence). Trimming stripped 2 bases from V and 5 bases from J, with 10 bases between. The CDR3 sequence: CASSLGGLHNEQFF. The CDR3 DNA reads TGTGCCAGCAGTTTAGGGGGCCTTCACAATGAGCAGTTCTTC.

This clone occurred a few times. The chain combines TRBV2 with TRBJ1-4; 8 bases map to TRBD1. The CDR3 length is 15 residues. Germline-derived CDR1 and CDR2 are SNHLY and FYNNEI. V shed 6 bases and J 7 bases; nucleotides not matched to a gene: 10. The CDR3 coding sequence is TGTGCCAGCAGAGCTGGACAGGGTATAAGTGAAAAACTGTTTTTT. Amino acid sequence: CASRAGQGISEKLFF. Combining the CDR3 with reference TRBV2 and TRBJ1-4 gives the whole variable domain EPEVTQTPSHQVTQMGQEVILRCVPISNHLYFYWYRQILGQKVEFLVSFYNNEISEKSEIFDDQFSVERPDGSNFTLKIRSTKLEDSAMYFCASRAGQGISEKLFFGSGTQLSVL.

The rearrangement joins TRBV19 to TRBJ2-1, with D tentatively TRBD2 (7 bases). Germline V gene data show CDR1 as LNHDA and CDR2 as SQIVND (reference sequence). The CDR3 has 15 residues. The ends were cut back, 3 bases at V and 6 bases at J, with 15 bases in the middle. CDR3 sequence (DNA): TGTGCCAGTAGTATTGGGGGGGCCTCAGGCAATGAGCAGTTCTTC. Protein product: CASSIGGASGNEQFF. Full variable domain (rest looked up from reference TRBV19 and TRBJ2-1): DGGITQSPKYLFRKEGQNVTLSCEQNLNHDAMYWYRQDPGQGLRLIYYSQIVNDFQKGDIAEGYSVSREKKESFPLTVTSAQKNPTAFYLCASSIGGASGNEQFFGPGTRLTVL.

CDR3 region: CASRTQTSGQETQYF. DNA of the CDR3: TGTGCCAGCAGGACCCAGACTAGCGGCCAAGAGACCCAGTACTTC. The J gene is TRBJ2-5, the V gene TRBV6-5, with TRBD2 identical over 9 bases. J lost 1 base, V lost 6 bases, and 6 bases had no gene match. This CDR3 is built from 15 residues. CDR1 is MNHEY and CDR2 is SVGAGI in the germline V gene.

The chain employs TRBV5-5 and TRBJ1-1; 10 bases line up with TRBD1. V lost 2 bases and J lost 4; bases outside the gene matches: 8. This CDR3 region has 16 residues. The germline CDR1 and CDR2 sequences are SGHKS and YYEKEE (reference sequence). In DNA form, the CDR3 reads TGTGCCAGCAGCTTCGGGACAGGGGTTAAGGGCACTGAAGCTTTCTTT. Translation gives CASSFGTGVKGTEAFF. The full variable domain, with the rest looked up from reference TRBV5-5 and TRBJ1-1, is DAGVTQSPTHLIKTRGQQVTLRCSPISGHKSVSWYQQVLGQGPQFIFQYYEKEERGRGNFPDRFSARQFPNYSSELNVNALLLGDSALYLCASSFGTGVKGTEAFFGQGTRLTVV.

V and J are TRBV3-1 (or the pseudogene TRBV3-2) and TRBJ2-7; 9 bases align to TRBD2. From germline, CDR1 is LGHDT and CDR2 YNNKEL (reference sequence). The CDR3 covers 15 residues. V gave up 0 bases and J gave up 6 bases; unmatched junction bases: 6. CDR3 sequence reads: CASSQDMGLAGEQYF. In DNA form, the CDR3 reads TGTGCCAGCAGCCAAGATATGGGACTAGCTGGCGAGCAGTACTTC.

The J gene is TRBJ2-2, the V gene TRBV9; a possible D gene is TRBD2 (6 bases). The germline CDR1 and CDR2 sequences are SGDLS and YYNGEE. CDR3 length: 18 residues. Trimming pared 4 bases from V and 2 bases from J, leaving 21 bases between. The CDR3 bases are TGTGCCAGCAGCCGAAGCGTAGTGGCTAGCGCTAACACCGGGGAGCTGTTTTTT. Amino acid sequence: CASSRSVVASANTGELFF. The whole variable domain, filled in from reference TRBV9 and TRBJ2-2, reads DSGVTQTPKHLITATGQRVTLRCSPRSGDLSVYWYQQSLDQGLQFLIQYYNGEERAKGNILERFSAQQFPDLHSELNLSSLELGDSALYFCASSRSVVASANTGELFFGEGSRLTVL.

This chain links TRBV19 with TRBJ1-5, with 7 bases that match TRBD1. With 3 bases clipped from V and 4 bases from J, the junction kept 3 bases outside the gene matches. CDR1 is LNHDA, CDR2 SQIVND, per germline (reference sequence). This CDR3 spans 14 amino acids. The CDR3 sequence is CASSIETGNQPQHF. The CDR3 DNA follows: TGTGCCAGTAGTATTGAGACAGGGAATCAGCCCCAGCATTTT.

V usage is TRBV30 and J usage is TRBJ2-3, with TRBD2 matching 7 bases. Germline V gene lookup returns CDR1 GTSNPN and CDR2 SVGIG (reference sequence). The CDR3 sequence is 16 residues long. Unmatched junction bases numbered 12, after V lost 4 bases and J lost 2 bases. The CDR3 DNA is TGTGCCTGGACTTACAAAACTAGCGACTACACAGATACGCAGTATTTT. Protein sequence: CAWTYKTSDYTDTQYF.

By share, this clone ranks as medium-sized (0.01 to 0.1%). The genes are TRBV7-2 and TRBJ2-7; a possible D gene is TRBD2 (7 bases). The CDR3 spans 15 residues. Germline V gene lookup returns CDR1 SGHTA and CDR2 FQGNSA. V lost 0 bases to trimming and J lost 2 bases, with 11 bases between them. This CDR3 is CASSLAAGATYEQYF. CDR3 in DNA: TGTGCCAGCAGCTTAGCGGCGGGGGCGACCTACGAGCAGTACTTC.